The 30 T cell receptor beta chains given below trace back to one sample, sequenced in a study of PD-L1 blockade in urothelial cancer. The repertoire was sequenced with immunoSEQ multiplex PCR; TCRdb's copy has only in-frame clones and lacks some. The sample yields about 42,000 clones, about four fifths seen once. The sample in question was PBMCs, obtained around atezolizumab (anti-PD-L1) treatment. The receptors were gathered from a man between 65 and 80 years old with urothelial cancer.

The rearrangement joins TRBV9 to TRBJ1-1, with a tentative D call TRBD1 (5 bases). From germline, CDR1 is SGDLS and CDR2 YYNGEE. The V gene lost 4 bases and the J gene lost 7 bases, with 14 bases spanning the gap. The CDR3 has 13 amino acids. This CDR3 reads CASSPSWGGEAFF. The CDR3 DNA reads TGTGCCAGCAGCCCTTCGTGGGGCGGTGAAGCTTTCTTT. The full variable domain, rest sourced from reference TRBV9 and TRBJ1-1, is DSGVTQTPKHLITATGQRVTLRCSPRSGDLSVYWYQQSLDQGLQFLIQYYNGEERAKGNILERFSAQQFPDLHSELNLSSLELGDSALYFCASSPSWGGEAFFGQGTRLTVV.

CDR3 DNA sequence: TGTGCCAGCAGCTTACCCCTCGCGGAGCGGGGCTCCTACGAGCAGTACTTC. It encodes CASSLPLAERGSYEQYF. V usage is TRBV7-8 and J usage is TRBJ2-7; 7 bases match TRBD2. Germline loops: CDR1 SGHVS, CDR2 FQNEAQ. This CDR3 has 17 residues. Germline trimming cut 2 bases from V and 0 bases from J; bases unmatched to any gene: 10.

In DNA form, the CDR3 reads TGTGCCAGCAGCCTGACTAGCGGCCCTTACAATGAGCAGTTCTTC. It is translated as CASSLTSGPYNEQFF. This sequence joins TRBV9 and TRBJ2-1; 9 nucleotides agree with TRBD2. This CDR3 contains 15 residues. The J segment lost 4 bases and the V segment lost 4 bases, leaving 6 bases of the junction unmatched. Germline V gene lookup returns CDR1 SGDLS and CDR2 YYNGEE.

The chain links TRBV30 to TRBJ1-1; D possibly corresponds to TRBD1 (5 bases). Trimming took 3 bases from V and 5 from J, leaving 13 bases between them. The V gene's germline CDR1 is GTSNPN and CDR2 SVGIG (reference sequence). The CDR3 runs 13 residues. The CDR3 DNA sequence: TGTGCCTGGAGAAATGACAGTCAAACTGAAGCTTTCTTT. It translates to CAWRNDSQTEAFF.

The chain combines TRBV28 with TRBJ1-5; D ambiguous. The V and J ends lost 2 bases and 3 bases respectively, with 17 bases between them. The CDR3 is 17 residues long. Germline V gene lookup returns CDR1 MDHEN and CDR2 SYDVKM. CDR3 protein: CASSLISGGVLNQPQHF. CDR3 nucleotide sequence: TGTGCCAGCAGTTTAATCAGCGGTGGGGTCCTCAATCAGCCCCAGCATTTT. Using reference TRBV28 and TRBJ1-5 for the parts outside the CDR3, the full variable domain is DVKVTQSSRYLVKRTGEKVFLECVQDMDHENMFWYRQDPGLGLRLIYFSYDVKMKEKGDIPEGYSVSREKKERFSLILESASTNQTSMYLCASSLISGGVLNQPQHFGDGTRLSIL.

The J gene is TRBJ1-4, the V gene TRBV7-2, with TRBD1 matching over 7 bases. The CDR3 has 15 residues. With 5 bases clipped from V and 3 bases from J, the junction kept 6 bases outside the gene matches. CDR1 is SGHTA, CDR2 FQGNSA, per germline. CDR3 coding DNA: TGTGCCAGCAGCCGAGGGGGACAGCCTAATGAAAAACTGTTTTTT. Its protein product is CASSRGGQPNEKLFF. Full variable domain (remainder filled in from reference TRBV7-2 and TRBJ1-4): GAGVSQSPSNKVTEKGKDVELRCDPISGHTALYWYRQSLGQGLEFLIYFQGNSAPDKSGLPSDRFSAERTGGSVSTLTIQRTQQEDSAVYLCASSRGGQPNEKLFFGSGTQLSVL.

CDR3 nucleotides: TGTGCCAGCAGCGACAGGATCTCTGGAAACACCATATATTTT. Its protein is CASSDRISGNTIYF. The chain combines TRBV7-2 with TRBJ1-3, with D possibly matching TRBD1 (6 bases). CDR3 length: 14 residues. In germline, CDR1 is SGHTA, CDR2 FQGNSA. Trimming took off 5 bases at V and 0 bases at J, with 8 bases between the two ends.

The chain joins TRBV28 to TRBJ1-1; 7 nucleotides match TRBD1. Germline loops: CDR1 MDHEN, CDR2 SYDVKM. V lost 5 bases to trimming and J lost 2 bases; unmatched junction nucleotides: 11. This CDR3 contains 16 residues. The CDR3 loop reads CASSRSGTASNTEAFF. DNA of the CDR3: TGTGCCAGCAGTCGATCCGGGACAGCGAGCAACACTGAAGCTTTCTTT.

V and J are TRBV7-8 and TRBJ2-7, with 7 nucleotides matching TRBD2. V shed 3 bases, J shed 3 bases, and the junction held 8 bases outside the gene matches. The CDR3 runs 15 residues. The germline CDR1 and CDR2 sequences are SGHVS and FQNEAQ. CDR3 nucleotides: TGTGCCAGCAGCTTGTGGGCTAGCGGAGGCTACGAGCAGTACTTC. Its protein is CASSLWASGGYEQYF.

The table lists this clone with a count of one. J is TRBJ1-1 and V is TRBV7-2, with D unclear. With 5 bases removed from V and 0 bases from J, the gap between germline ends came to 7 bases. Germline values: CDR1 SGHTA, CDR2 FQGNSA. This CDR3 has 13 residues. Here the CDR3 reads CASSPRMNTEAFF. The CDR3, as DNA: TGTGCCAGCAGCCCGCGGATGAACACTGAAGCTTTCTTT.

This chain links TRBV5-4 with TRBJ2-7; D gene ambiguous. V was trimmed by 1 base and J by 2 bases, leaving 10 bases between them. Germline CDR1 and CDR2: SGHNT and YYREEE (reference sequence). The CDR3 is 14 amino acids. DNA of the CDR3: TGTGCCAGCAGCTTGCGTACGAGTACCTACGAGCAGTACTTC. Amino acids: CASSLRTSTYEQYF.

The chain carries TRBV10-3 and TRBJ2-2; TRBD2 matches 12 bases. The V and J ends lost 10 bases and 6 bases, in that order; junction bases with no gene match: 9. CDR3 length equals 15 residues. The V gene's germline CDR1 is ENHRY and CDR2 SYGVKD. The DNA of the CDR3 is TGTGCCAGTACCCCGACTAGCGGGAGCTCCGGGGAGCTGTTTTTT. Its translation is CASTPTSGSSGELFF.

V gene TRBV27 combines with J gene TRBJ2-3; maybe TRBD1 (5 bases). CDR3 length: 14 amino acids. Per the germline V gene, CDR1 is MNHEY and CDR2 is SMNVEV (reference sequence). Trimming cost V 3 bases and J 5 bases, with 12 bases left between them. CDR3 sequence: CASSFQGEKDTQYF. CDR3 in DNA: TGTGCCAGCAGTTTTCAGGGCGAGAAAGATACGCAGTATTTT.

V is TRBV15 and J is TRBJ2-1; tentatively, D is TRBD2 (6 bases). The CDR3 has 12 amino acids. Looked up from germline, CDR1 is LNHNV and CDR2 is YYDKDF (reference sequence). V lost 3 bases and J 11 bases, leaving 11 bases between the germline ends. The CDR3 DNA reads TGTGCCACCAGCAGCTGGAGGGACCAGCAGTTCTTC. It specifies CATSSWRDQQFF.

This chain links TRBV5-1 with TRBJ1-1; no definite D call. Germline V gene data show CDR1 as SGHRS and CDR2 as YFSETQ. CDR3 length: 13 residues. Between the trimmed V and J ends, which lost 4 bases and 6 bases, there was a span of 13 bases. CDR3: CASSRRESAEAFF. The DNA of the CDR3 is TGCGCCAGCAGCCGACGGGAAAGCGCTGAAGCTTTCTTT.

This clone appeared once. The chain couples TRBV4-3 to TRBJ2-7; the D gene is possibly TRBD1 (6 bases). Trimming took off 6 bases at V and 4 bases at J, with 19 bases between the two ends. There are 15 residues in the CDR3. Germline V gene lookup returns CDR1 LGHNA and CDR2 YSLEER. CDR3 DNA sequence: TGCGCCAGCAGTCGCCTCGGACAGAACTTGTACGAGCAGTACTTC. The encoded protein is CASSRLGQNLYEQYF.

The V call is TRBV19, the J call TRBJ1-2, with 11 nucleotides matching TRBD1. Per the germline V gene, CDR1 is LNHDA and CDR2 is SQIVND (reference sequence). The CDR3 spans 15 residues. Unmatched junction bases numbered 7, after V lost 2 bases and J lost 8 bases. CDR3 DNA: TGTGCCAGTAGTATAAACGGACAGGGGGCGCAAGGCTACACCTTC. As protein: CASSINGQGAQGYTF.

This chain links TRBV9 with TRBJ2-2, with D unresolved. Germline-derived CDR1 and CDR2 are SGDLS and YYNGEE. V dropped 2 bases and J dropped 6 bases, with 5 bases sitting between them. The CDR3 is 12 residues long. CDR3 region: CASSVEAGELFF. The CDR3, as DNA: TGTGCCAGCAGCGTTGAGGCCGGGGAGCTGTTTTTT.

The chain has TRBV27 and TRBJ2-2; D is unclear. Germline CDR1 is MNHEY and CDR2 is SMNVEV (reference sequence). CDR3 length equals 13 residues. Trimming stripped 2 bases from V and 6 bases from J, with 7 bases between. CDR3: CASSLRGSGELFF. The CDR3 nucleotides are TGTGCCAGCAGTTTACGAGGATCCGGGGAGCTGTTTTTT.

The chain links TRBV9 to TRBJ1-3; the D is unclear. The length of the CDR3 is 15 residues. Germline CDR1 and CDR2: SGDLS and YYNGEE. Trimming shortened V by 2 bases and J by 0 bases, and 9 bases separated the two germline ends. The CDR3 region is CASSVEGGSGNTIYF. The CDR3 bases are TGTGCCAGCAGCGTGGAGGGCGGCTCTGGAAACACCATATATTTT.

The chain combines TRBV5-1 with TRBJ2-3; D is ambiguous. CDR1 is SGHRS, CDR2 YFSETQ, per germline. CDR3 size: 13 residues. Trimming left V 4 bases short and J 0 bases short, with 6 bases between. The CDR3 loop is CASSPTSTDTQYF. In nucleotides, the CDR3 is TGCGCCAGCAGCCCCACTAGCACAGATACGCAGTATTTT.

This chain joins TRBV29-1 and TRBJ2-1; weak D call: TRBD1 (5 bases). Germline loops: CDR1 SQVTM, CDR2 ANQGSEA. The length of the CDR3 is 14 residues. With 2 bases removed from V and 7 bases from J, the gap between germline ends came to 15 bases. The CDR3 DNA follows: TGCAGCGTTGAATCAGGTTTTCCAGGGAATGAGCAGTTCTTC. It codes for CSVESGFPGNEQFF.

The chain links TRBV5-1 to TRBJ1-5, with TRBD1 as a possible D gene (5 bases). Germline CDR1 reads SGHRS; CDR2 reads YFSETQ. The CDR3 is 15 residues long. Trimming stripped 0 bases from V and 4 bases from J, with 11 bases between. In nucleotides, the CDR3 is TGCGCCAGCAGCTTGGATGACAGCTCTAATCAGCCCCAGCATTTT. The encoded protein is CASSLDDSSNQPQHF.

The rearrangement links TRBV6-1 to TRBJ1-5, with D perhaps matching TRBD1 (5 bases). Germline CDR1 is MNHNS and CDR2 is SASEGT. The CDR3 has 14 residues. The V end was cut by 7 bases, the J end by 0 bases, with 10 bases between. The CDR3 reads CASKGLYSNQPQHF. CDR3 sequence (DNA): TGTGCCAGCAAGGGGTTATATAGCAATCAGCCCCAGCATTTT.

The chain couples TRBV30 to TRBJ1-4, with 7 bases identical to TRBD1. V dropped 0 bases and J dropped 8; count of bases not matched to a gene: 6. This CDR3 region has 14 residues. CDR1 and CDR2 (germline): GTSNPN, SVGIG (reference sequence). The CDR3 sequence is CAWSVRQGYEKLFF. DNA for the CDR3: TGTGCCTGGAGTGTACGACAGGGTTACGAAAAACTGTTTTTT.

This clone was recorded a few times. The J gene is TRBJ1-2, the V gene TRBV4-3; D is uncertain. Looked up from germline, CDR1 is LGHNA and CDR2 is YSLEER. The CDR3 covers 16 residues. V lost 0 bases and J 3 bases, leaving 14 bases between the germline ends. CDR3 DNA sequence: TGCGCCAGCAGCCAAGATCTGACCTACGGGGACTATGGCTACACCTTC. Encoded protein: CASSQDLTYGDYGYTF.

The chain uses TRBV6-1 and TRBJ2-3, with TRBD2 matching over 12 bases. V gave up 0 bases and J gave up 3 bases; unmatched junction bases: 10. The V gene's germline CDR1 is MNHNS and CDR2 SASEGT. CDR3 length: 19 residues. The CDR3: CASSEARLAGGPGTDTQYF. In nucleotides, the CDR3 is TGTGCCAGCAGTGAAGCGCGGCTAGCGGGAGGGCCTGGGACAGATACGCAGTATTTT.

The V and J genes are TRBV4-3 and TRBJ2-5, with D tentatively TRBD2 (6 bases). The V gene lost 1 base and the J gene lost 1 base, with 10 bases spanning the gap. The CDR3 runs to 15 residues. Germline-derived CDR1 and CDR2 are LGHNA and YSLEER. In DNA form, the CDR3 reads TGCGCCAGCAGCCAAGGTACGGGAGTCCAAGAGACCCAGTACTTC. Its protein product is CASSQGTGVQETQYF.

This clone appeared once. This chain connects TRBV10-2 to TRBJ2-5; D is possibly TRBD2 (5 bases). The germline V and J ends were trimmed by 6 bases and 10 bases, with 15 bases remaining between them. The V gene's germline CDR1 is WSHSY and CDR2 SAAADI. The CDR3 has 12 amino acids. CDR3 DNA: TGCGCCAGCAGGGACTCCCGAGGGAGCCAGTACTTC. Its protein is CASRDSRGSQYF.

The chain recombines TRBV13 with TRBJ1-2, with D perhaps TRBD1 (6 bases). The CDR3 runs to 14 residues. The V gene lost 7 bases and the J gene lost 1 base, with 13 bases spanning the gap. Germline CDR1 reads PRHDT; CDR2 reads FYEKMQ (reference sequence). In DNA form, the CDR3 reads TGTGCCAGCACCCTGGACAGACTTAACTATGGCTACACCTTC. This gives the protein CASTLDRLNYGYTF.